This T cell receptor (beta chain) appears in the sequencing data of a study of T-cell memory formation after mild COVID-19. The V gene end was trimmed by 4 bases and the J gene end by 7 bases; junction bases not matched to a gene: 9. The CDR3 is 15 residues long. Germline CDR1 reads SGHTA; CDR2 reads FQGTGA. This clonotype appeared a few times. Its specificity is unknown. General study results and limits: Some clones that responded turned up in pre-infection memory, which suggests that cross-reactive memory joined in. Contracting CD4+ clones lay largely in CM and EM, with CD8+ ones residing in EMRA. Clones contracting day 15 to 85 were balanced CD4/CD8; later expanders leaned CD4+.

Constant-segment primers and 5'RACE yielded cDNA libraries for TCR alpha and TCR beta, each carrying sample barcodes and UMIs. TCRdb fed the 5' RACE reads into MiXCR, producing one record per CDR3 protein. Of fewer than 350,000 distinct CDR3 sequences in the sample, approximately 8% were seen once. The sequence was collected from a man aged 18-30 years who had mild COVID-19 (a few samples of this study predate the infection). Cell type and time point are not known. The sample was PBMCs or a T cell subset sorted from them (not recorded which). V is TRBV7-3 and J is TRBJ2-3, with 9 bases matching TRBD2. The CDR3 sequence: CASSYGAGGGNTQYF. The CDR3 DNA is TGTGCCAGCAGCTATGGAGCGGGGGGAGGAAATACGCAGTATTTT. Full variable domain (rest looked up from reference TRBV7-3 and TRBJ2-3): GAGVSQTPSNKVTEKGKYVELRCDPISGHTALYWYRQSLGQGPEFLIYFQGTGAADDSGLPNDRFFAVRPEGSVSTLKIQRTERGDSAVYLCASSYGAGGGNTQYFGPGTRLTVL.